Listed below are T cell receptor beta chains from one sample, sequenced in a study of T cell changes during pregnancy in multiple sclerosis. TCRdb's table, derived via immunoSEQ multiplex PCR, lists solely in-frame clones and lacks some. The data hold about 40,000 clones, with approximately 90% observed a single time. The sample consisted of PBMCs (not recorded whether the cells were cultured). Receptors were obtained from a female donor with multiple sclerosis, enrolled in a pregnancy study. Both conserved end residues are part of each CDR3. Fields, in order: CDR3 DNA, CDR3 protein, V gene, clone size, J gene, D gene. D genes are given only for firm matches. Some rows have no size entry. The others give once, few or many, or a class for an expanded clone.

TGTGCCAGCAGCCCGCTCCTAGGGGGTGTGAACACTGAAGCTTTCTTT CASSPLLGGVNTEAFF TRBV7-9 . TRBJ1-1 .
TGTGCCAGCACTTCAACTAGCGGGTACTACAATGAGCAGTTCTTC CASTSTSGYYNEQFF TRBV6-1 once TRBJ2-1 TRBD2
TGTGCCAGCAGCGGGCTACAAGAGACCCAGTACTTC CASSGLQETQYF TRBV7-9 . TRBJ2-5 .
TGTGCCAGCAGTGGCGACAGGAGTGGAAACACCATATATTTT CASSGDRSGNTIYF TRBV25-1 . TRBJ1-3 .
TGTGCCAGCAGCACGGGGGAGGGTTACTCTGGGGCCAACGTCCTGACTTTC CASSTGEGYSGANVLTF TRBV11-2 . TRBJ2-6 TRBD2
TGTGCCAGTAGTATCCAGGGACAGACTAACTATGGCTACACCTTC CASSIQGQTNYGYTF TRBV19 . TRBJ1-2 TRBD1
TGTGCCAGCAGCGTACTTTTCCAACGGCGGTACAATGAGCAGTTCTTC CASSVLFQRRYNEQFF TRBV9 . TRBJ2-1 .
TGTGCCAGCAGTCCGTCCGGGACAGGGCTCGATGAGCAGTTCTTC CASSPSGTGLDEQFF TRBV2 once TRBJ2-1 TRBD1
TGTGCCAGCTTCGACACTATGAACACTGAAGCTTTCTTT CASFDTMNTEAFF TRBV6-5 . TRBJ1-1 .
TGTGCCTGGACTAGCGGGAACTACAATGAGCAGTTCTTC CAWTSGNYNEQFF TRBV30 . TRBJ2-1 TRBD2
TGTGCCAGCAGCTTGGCCGCTCGCGCCCTTCGGTTCTTC CASSLAARALRFF TRBV5-5 . TRBJ2-1 .
TGCAGCGTTGTTCGGGACAGAAACACTGAAGCTTTCTTT CSVVRDRNTEAFF TRBV29-1 . TRBJ1-1 TRBD1
TGTGCCAGCAGTTTACGGGACCCGATATCCTACGAGCAGTACTTC CASSLRDPISYEQYF TRBV27 once TRBJ2-7 .
TGTGCCAGCAGTCCGGGACTTTTGGAGACCCAGTACTTC CASSPGLLETQYF TRBV2 . TRBJ2-5 .